Here is one TCR beta chain with its context. Every donor was a healthy person donating bone marrow. Nominal health characterized the donors when sampled, though unrecorded immune exposures were likely. Between the trimmed V and J ends, which lost 2 bases and 8 bases, there was a span of 10 bases. There are 14 residues in the CDR3. The V gene's germline CDR1 is SNHLY and CDR2 FYNNEI. The PCR was carried out with 60 Vbeta primers and 13 Jbeta primers. TCRdb's copy holds only in-frame clones and misses some; the assay was immunoSEQ multiplex PCR. The table has 160,000 or so clones, roughly 80% seen once. This sample was taken from a study of cytomegalovirus exposure and HLA in healthy donors. Background on the study: A prior analysis found roughly 110 million unique TCR beta sequences from about 179 million T cells.

The origin of this receptor is a man in his forties or fifties in good health and CMV-seronegative. The chain is built from TRBV2 and TRBJ1-6; D might be TRBD1 (5 bases). The sequenced sample was PBMCs. CDR3 sequence reads: CASSEQGPDSPLHF. CDR3 nucleotides: TGTGCCAGCAGTGAACAGGGTCCGGATTCACCCCTCCACTTT.